This T cell receptor (beta chain) is drawn from a study of blood T cell repertoires in COVID-19. Study in general: The origin of the acute and convalescent COVID-19 samples was the United States, Italy and Spain.

Sequencing used immunoSEQ multiplex PCR; TCRdb keeps in-frame clones, though not all of them. The data contain a few hundred thousand clones, over 80% of them seen just once; the ten biggest clones take up 10%. The V gene's germline CDR1 is LNHDA and CDR2 SQIVND (reference sequence). This CDR3 contains 13 residues. V lost 2 bases and J lost 7, with 9 bases in between. The chain uses TRBV19 and TRBJ2-1; TRBD2 is a possible D gene (5 bases). Sequenced sample: peripheral blood. The TCR originated in a woman between 65 and 79 years old with COVID-19, enrolled during active disease. The CDR3, as DNA: TGTGCCAGTAGTATAATCGGGAATAATGAGCAGTTCTTC. It translates to CASSIIGNNEQFF.